These T cell receptor beta chains were read from a single sample in a study of post-analysis software for immune sequencing data. TCRdb processed the PCR reads anew with MiXCR; each CDR3 protein has one entry. The repertoire holds about 770,000 distinct CDR3 sequences, with roughly 50% as singletons. Sequencing was performed on blood. The source of these receptors is a girl aged 5-17 years with multiple sclerosis. Both conserved end residues are part of each CDR3. D genes are given only for firm matches. Not all rows give a size; the values are once, few, many and, for expanded clones, a class.

>TRBD1|TRBV12-3/TRBV12-4|-|TRBJ2-1
CASKGAGPEQFF
TGTGCCAGCAAGGGGGCGGGCCCAGAGCAGTTCTTC
>-|TRBV20-1|many|TRBJ2-7
CSARDDYEQYF
TGCAGTGCTAGGGACGACTACGAGCAGTACTTC
>-|TRBV29-1|few|TRBJ2-7
CSVEDPTGLYEQYF
TGCAGCGTTGAAGATCCCACAGGTCTCTACGAGCAGTACTTC
>-|TRBV10-3|-|TRBJ1-1
CAISEPGNTEAFF
TGTGCCATCAGTGAACCGGGGAACACTGAAGCTTTCTTT
>TRBD2|TRBV20-1|once|TRBJ2-1
CSARGRAREGNGQFF
TGCAGTGCTCGCGGTAGGGCAAGGGAGGGCAATGGGCAGTTCTTC
>-|TRBV20-1|few|TRBJ2-3
CSAIGAGSSTDTQYF
TGCAGTGCCATCGGGGCAGGGTCTAGCACAGATACGCAGTATTTT
>-|TRBV29-1|-|TRBJ2-3
CSVVLFVAGHTDTQYF
TGCAGCGTTGTTCTTTTCGTCGCGGGACACACAGATACGCAGTATTTT
>-|TRBV20-1|-|TRBJ2-2
CSATGLNTGELFF
TGCAGTGCTACGGGACTGAACACCGGGGAGCTGTTTTTT
>-|TRBV24-1|-|TRBJ2-5
CATSDRTAQETQYF
TGTGCCACCAGTGATCGGACAGCCCAAGAGACCCAGTACTTC
>-|TRBV7-9|-|TRBJ1-2
CASTSSYGYTF
TGTGCCAGCACCTCGTCATATGGCTACACCTTC
>-|TRBV13|few|TRBJ2-1
CASSAGTEQFF
TGTGCCAGCAGCGCCGGGACTGAGCAGTTCTTC
>TRBD1|TRBV28|few|TRBJ2-5
CASSITTGVQETQYF
TGTGCCAGCAGTATCACGACAGGGGTCCAAGAGACCCAGTACTTC
>-|TRBV7-2|-|TRBJ2-1
CASSLSPSEYNEQFF
TGTGCCAGCAGCTTAAGTCCTAGCGAATACAATGAGCAGTTCTTC
>-|TRBV4-2|-|TRBJ2-5
CASSQGPPPETQYF
TGTGCCAGCAGCCAAGGACCCCCCCCGGAGACCCAGTACTTC
>-|TRBV20-1|few|TRBJ2-3
CSAGQRYTDTQYF
TGCAGTGCTGGACAGCGGTACACAGATACGCAGTATTTT
>-|TRBV9|once|TRBJ1-2
CASSVGSRGGYGYTF
TGTGCCAGCAGCGTAGGGAGCCGCGGTGGGTATGGCTACACCTTC
>-|TRBV20-1|-|TRBJ2-1
CSAPKVGRLYNEQFF
TGCAGTGCTCCGAAGGTGGGACGGCTCTACAATGAGCAGTTCTTC